The entry below gives a single T cell receptor (beta chain) sequence along with its context. Its antigen is as yet unknown. Clones were read by immunoSEQ multiplex PCR, and TCRdb kept only the in-frame ones, dropping some. The sample holds roughly 700,000 clones, 89% seen once. The data originate from a study of Ad26.COV2.S vaccination and SARS-CoV-2 variants. Study as a whole: Sample donor was a member of the COV1001 Ad26.COV2.S trial arm. Doses of Ad26.COV2.S were injected into muscle once or twice, 56 days apart.

As for treatment: roughly 19 received Ad26.COV2.S at low or high dose, single or two shots; about five received placebo; per-sample allocation not given. Sampling was done on day 63 after the first vaccine or placebo injection. General study points: Reports say spike-specific CD8+ and CD4+ T cell responses covered substantial breadth after vaccination. Assessments of TCR breadth and depth may have underestimated the total T cell responses.

Material: peripheral blood, obtained in a trial of Ad26.COV2.S vaccine versus placebo. The receptor comes from a person aged 18 to 65 who received the Ad26.COV2.S COVID-19 vaccine or a placebo.

The chain's CDR3 is CAISEGVQLSNQPQHF. CDR3 in DNA: TGTGCCATCAGTGAAGGGGTACAGCTTAGCAATCAGCCCCAGCATTTT. The rearrangement joins TRBV10-3 to TRBJ1-5; possibly TRBD1 for D (5 bases). The V end lost 3 bases, the J end lost 0 bases, and 12 bases lay between the germline ends. CDR1 is ENHRY and CDR2 is SYGVKD in the germline V gene. The CDR3 consists of 16 residues.